Sequencing of this T cell receptor beta chain was carried out in a study of molecular identifiers for immune sequencing clone quantification. TCRdb itself ran the PCR reads through MiXCR, one entry per CDR3 protein. Counted here are just under 650,000 distinct CDR3 sequences, around 20% occurring once; the ten biggest clones make up 0.85% to 0.9%. The CDR3 spans 18 residues. Per germline, CDR1 ENHRY and CDR2 SYGVKD. V lost 10 bases to trimming and J lost 0 bases, with 24 bases between them. Sequencing used naive CD8+ T cells from blood, with Jurkat cell RNA spiked in. Subset of the sample: FACS-sorted CD8+CD4-CCR7+CD45RA+ naive T cells. This clonotype was sampled from a human donor in good health. Some libraries in this study had Jurkat cell RNA spiked in. This rearrangement joins TRBV10-3 to TRBJ2-2; tentative D call: TRBD2 (6 bases). This CDR3 reads CATAPVLAPTTNTGELFF. Here the CDR3 DNA reads TGTGCCACGGCCCCCGTTCTAGCGCCTACCACGAACACCGGGGAGCTGTTTTTT.